Included here is one TCR beta chain sequence, with context. The table lists this clone with many counts. Its antigen is unknown. No per-base quality is available; no much larger clone lies one base away. Participants in the prospective study were aged about 18 to 100 years, lived in approximately 26 United States geographic areas, and enrolled through a virtual design. In the prospective study, participants were assigned to cohorts based on the clinical history participants reported in a screening survey and a study questionnaire. In the prospective study, whole blood, serum and a nasopharyngeal or oropharyngeal swab were collected from each participant by mobile phlebotomists. Over an approximately 2-month period, participants in the prospective study had the option of providing additional blood draws and questionnaires. Prospective study blood samples were shipped either frozen or at room temperature before DNA extraction.

Trimming costs V 2 bases and J 0 bases, and their ends lie 13 bases apart. Per the germline V gene, ENHRY is the CDR1 and SYGVKD is the CDR2. Including the terminal cysteine and phenylalanine, the CDR3 comprises 16 residues. The CDR3 DNA has 48 bases and is translated from base 1. This sample is part of a study of blood T cell repertoires in COVID-19 (dated by TCRdb to about 2020). In the study overall: Samples from collaborators originated in the United States, Italy and Spain and spanned both the acute and convalescent phases of COVID-19. Subjects who had been exposed to COVID-19, were actively infected with it, or had recovered from it provided the deeply sampled blood TCRbeta repertoires that made up the dataset. The material from the prospective study consisted of cDNA or gDNA derived from T cells, B-cell-depleted T cells, or PBMCs. The sample metadata nearly always contained a de-identified subject ID, COVID-19 status, age in years and sex. The repertoires were released in a freely available public database intended as a resource for research on the immune response to SARS-CoV-2. The samples were drawn from two sources: the first 160 participants of the ongoing ImmuneRACE study, and fewer than 1,500 subjects contributed by 6 global collaborators. Where available, HLA class I and class II types were taken from metadata supplied by the sample provider and were not determined by assay-based typing. The research as a whole found: Clinical and demographic metadata were provided uncurated, with the amount varying by source and participant.

The immunoSEQ Assay, a bias-controlled multiplex PCR, was used to amplify TCRbeta CDR3 regions from genomic DNA. The authors processed their data as follows. Nucleated cell counts per sample were estimated from amplification of reference gene primers within the assay. To quantify the absolute abundance of each unique TCRbeta CDR3 rearrangement, sequence reads were collapsed and filtered. For each sample, productive Simpson clonality was calculated by taking the square root of Simpson's diversity index across productive rearrangements. Held by TCRdb, this immuneACCESS table contains in-frame sequences only and omits some clones. Under half of the omission traces to an unresolved V gene where checked; the cause of the rest is unknown. The DNA was the basis for D and trimming; V, J and clone size are from that table. This sample holds over 200,000 clones; under 90% were observed only once. Jointly, the top ten make up 3.5% to 4% of the sample.

The sequence derives from a woman in her 30s with acute COVID-19. Rearrangement joined TRBV10-3 to TRBJ1-2; TRBD1 could be the D gene, as 5 bases match. The specimen was PBMCs or T cells enriched from blood (not recorded which). The sequenced DNA: TGTGCCATCAGTGAGCCCACAGGCGTAGCTAACTATGGCTACACCTTC. Its product reads: CAISEPTGVANYGYTF.